The rows below give T cell receptor beta chains drawn from one sample of a study of blood T cell repertoires in COVID-19. Sequencing used immunoSEQ multiplex PCR; TCRdb keeps in-frame clones, though not all of them. The table has approximately 150,000 clones, around 82% seen once. The specimen sequenced was PBMCs or T cells enriched from blood (not recorded which). The receptors stem from a man aged 35-49 years who had recovered from COVID-19. The CDR3 runs from the conserved cysteine through the conserved F or W. Each record gives: J gene, clone size, D gene, V gene, CDR3 protein, CDR3 DNA. A D gene is named only where the DNA matches it firmly. Not all rows give a size; the values are once, few, many and, for expanded clones, a class.

>TRBJ2-4|once|-|TRBV5-6
CASSLAPGVAKNIQYF
TGTGCCAGCAGCTTGGCCCCAGGGGTAGCCAAAAACATTCAGTACTTC
>TRBJ1-2|-|TRBD1|TRBV20-1
CSARQGYGYTF
TGCAGTGCAAGACAGGGTTATGGCTACACCTTC
>TRBJ2-2|once|TRBD2|TRBV11-2
CASSFGLAGVNGELFF
TGTGCCAGCAGCTTTGGACTAGCGGGGGTAAACGGGGAGCTGTTTTTT
>TRBJ1-2|-|TRBD1|TRBV28
CASSSHSPQGLGGYTF
TGTGCCAGCAGTTCCCATTCCCCACAGGGGCTTGGGGGCTACACCTTC
>TRBJ1-1|-|-|TRBV6-5
CASRSGNTEAFF
TGTGCCAGCAGGTCAGGGAACACTGAAGCTTTCTTT
>TRBJ2-2|-|TRBD2|TRBV3-1/TRBV3-2
CASSRRTSGNTGELFF
TGTGCCAGCAGCCGAAGGACTAGCGGCAACACCGGGGAGCTGTTTTTT
>TRBJ2-7|-|TRBD1|TRBV2
CASGTGGSYEQYF
TGTGCCAGCGGCACAGGGGGCTCCTACGAGCAGTACTTC
>TRBJ1-6|few|TRBD1|TRBV19
CASKMGQGASPLHF
TGTGCCAGTAAGATGGGGCAGGGGGCTTCACCCCTCCACTTT
>TRBJ2-1|-|-|TRBV5-1
CASSLGSQGTNEQFF
TGCGCCAGCAGCTTGGGATCGCAGGGTACCAATGAGCAGTTCTTC
>TRBJ1-2|once|-|TRBV6-2/TRBV6-3
CASSPRGSDYGYTF
TGTGCCAGCAGTCCCCGGGGAAGTGACTATGGCTACACCTTC
>TRBJ1-2|-|TRBD1|TRBV3-1/TRBV3-2
CASSIRDRGKNYGYTF
TGTGCCAGCAGCATTCGGGACAGGGGAAAAAACTATGGCTACACCTTC
>TRBJ1-6|-|TRBD1|TRBV27
CASKDRGGSPLHF
TGTGCCAGTAAGGACAGGGGTGGTTCACCCCTCCACTTT
>TRBJ1-2|-|-|TRBV5-4
CASSFGGENYGYTF
TGTGCCAGCAGCTTCGGGGGGGAAAACTATGGCTACACCTTC
>TRBJ2-2|-|-|TRBV25-1
CASAKPITGELFF
TGTGCCAGCGCGAAGCCAATCACCGGGGAGCTGTTTTTT
>TRBJ2-1|-|TRBD2|TRBV7-9
CASSLVAGTYPYNEQFF
TGTGCCAGCAGCTTAGTAGCGGGGACCTATCCCTACAATGAGCAGTTCTTC